A selection of T cell receptor beta chains follows, all from one sample in a study of blood T cell repertoires in COVID-19. The assay was immunoSEQ multiplex PCR, and TCRdb's table has in-frame clones only and misses some. This table has around 100,000 clones, approximately 80% appearing once. Sequencing input: peripheral blood. These receptors came from a woman aged 70-85 years with acute or convalescent COVID-19. Both conserved end residues are part of each CDR3. Fields, in order: CDR3 protein, CDR3 DNA, J gene, D gene, clone size, V gene. A D gene is named only where the DNA matches it firmly. Expanded clones get a size class; other rows say once, few or many, or leave the size out.

CASSQSSGGSYEQYF,TGTGCCAGCAGCCAATCTAGCGGGGGCTCCTACGAGCAGTACTTC,TRBJ2-7,TRBD2,-,TRBV4-2
CASSWDLRTDTQYF,TGTGCCAGTAGCTGGGACTTGCGAACAGATACGCAGTATTTT,TRBJ2-3,-,-,TRBV19
CASSQERGSSGNTIYF,TGTGCCAGCAGCCAAGAAAGGGGGTCTTCTGGAAACACCATATATTTT,TRBJ1-3,-,-,TRBV14
CASSPDSYEQYF,TGTGCCAGTAGCCCAGACAGCTACGAGCAGTACTTC,TRBJ2-7,-,-,TRBV19
CASSLAGRLNTGELFF,TGCGCCAGCAGCTTGGCCGGGAGGCTGAACACCGGGGAGCTGTTTTTT,TRBJ2-2,TRBD2,once,TRBV5-1
CASSPPLQRPSYEQYF,TGTGCCAGCAGCCCCCCCTTGCAGCGCCCCTCCTACGAGCAGTACTTC,TRBJ2-7,-,-,TRBV21-1
CASSLEGQPENEKLFF,TGCGCCAGCAGCTTGGAGGGACAGCCTGAGAATGAAAAACTGTTTTTT,TRBJ1-4,TRBD1,-,TRBV5-1
CASSYAPGQRTGELFF,TGTGCCAGCAGTTACGCCCCGGGACAGCGGACCGGGGAGCTGTTTTTT,TRBJ2-2,TRBD1,-,TRBV6-5
CASSQEYKSDTQYF,TGTGCCAGCAGCCAAGAGTACAAGTCAGATACGCAGTATTTT,TRBJ2-3,-,-,TRBV3-1/TRBV3-2
CASRATGSSSGNTIYF,TGTGCCAGCAGGGCCACCGGGTCAAGCTCTGGAAACACCATATATTTT,TRBJ1-3,-,-,TRBV7-2
CAIRAGGPTDTQYF,TGTGCCATCAGGGCGGGAGGGCCCACAGATACGCAGTATTTT,TRBJ2-3,TRBD2,-,TRBV10-3
CASSHPGNEQFF,TGTGCCAGCAGCCACCCAGGGAATGAGCAGTTCTTC,TRBJ2-1,-,-,TRBV28
CASSPGQGSPGELFF,TGTGCCAGCAGCCCGGGACAGGGGAGTCCCGGGGAGCTGTTTTTT,TRBJ2-2,TRBD1,-,TRBV5-4
CASSQGQRNYGYTF,TGTGCCAGCAGCCAAGGACAGCGAAACTATGGCTACACCTTC,TRBJ1-2,-,-,TRBV3-1/TRBV3-2
CASSRTELIGEQFF,TGTGCCAGCAGCCGGACAGAGCTCATCGGGGAGCAGTTCTTC,TRBJ2-1,-,few,TRBV3-1/TRBV3-2
CASKGGGVGYGYTF,TGTGCCAGCAAAGGGGGAGGGGTGGGTTATGGCTACACCTTC,TRBJ1-2,-,once,TRBV6-5
CASSMAFGDSFTDTQYF,TGTGCCAGCAGCATGGCTTTCGGGGACTCGTTCACAGATACGCAGTATTTT,TRBJ2-3,-,-,TRBV5-8
CASSREGTTEAFF,TGTGCCAGCAGCCGCGAGGGTACTACTGAAGCTTTCTTT,TRBJ1-1,-,-,TRBV11-2
CASSLLGTPNQGTQYF,TGCGCCAGCAGCCTCCTCGGGACACCCAATCAGGGGACCCAGTACTTC,TRBJ2-5,-,-,TRBV5-1
CAWSVLRGGINGYTF,TGTGCCTGGAGTGTACTTCGGGGGGGAATAAATGGCTACACCTTC,TRBJ1-2,-,once,TRBV30
CASSPEGRGLGEGYTF,TGTGCCAGCTCACCGGAAGGACGGGGACTAGGTGAGGGCTACACCTTC,TRBJ1-2,-,-,TRBV18
CASSLTGAKNTEAFF,TGTGCCAGTAGTCTGACAGGGGCGAAGAACACTGAAGCTTTCTTT,TRBJ1-1,TRBD1,-,TRBV19
CATSGTGTQETQYF,TGTGCCACCAGCGGAACAGGGACCCAAGAGACCCAGTACTTC,TRBJ2-5,-,-,TRBV15
CASGLSAYEQYF,TGTGCCTCGGGACTCAGCGCCTACGAGCAGTACTTC,TRBJ2-7,-,-,TRBV6-5
CASSPPPGTQYF,TGCGCCAGCAGCCCACCGCCAGGGACCCAGTACTTC,TRBJ2-5,-,-,TRBV5-1
CASSLPQGEQFF,TGTGCCAGCAGCCTTCCTCAGGGTGAGCAGTTCTTC,TRBJ2-1,-,-,TRBV7-7
CASSRRQGVGETQYF,TGTGCCAGCAGCCGGCGACAGGGGGTCGGGGAGACCCAGTACTTC,TRBJ2-5,TRBD1,-,TRBV6-5
CASSEESAGETDTQYF,TGCGCCAGCAGTGAGGAATCAGCGGGAGAAACAGATACGCAGTATTTT,TRBJ2-3,TRBD2,-,TRBV10-1
CAISESRADGDTQYF,TGTGCCATCAGTGAGTCTCGCGCTGATGGAGATACGCAGTATTTT,TRBJ2-3,-,-,TRBV10-3
CASSVSTGEIHEQYF,TGTGCCAGCAGCGTATCGACAGGGGAAATTCACGAGCAGTACTTC,TRBJ2-7,TRBD1,-,TRBV7-2
CASSWTPNTEAFF,TGTGCCAGCAGTTGGACTCCAAACACTGAAGCTTTCTTT,TRBJ1-1,-,-,TRBV12-3/TRBV12-4
CASKQQGVDEQYF,TGTGCCAGCAAACAACAGGGCGTGGACGAGCAGTACTTC,TRBJ2-7,-,-,TRBV6-5